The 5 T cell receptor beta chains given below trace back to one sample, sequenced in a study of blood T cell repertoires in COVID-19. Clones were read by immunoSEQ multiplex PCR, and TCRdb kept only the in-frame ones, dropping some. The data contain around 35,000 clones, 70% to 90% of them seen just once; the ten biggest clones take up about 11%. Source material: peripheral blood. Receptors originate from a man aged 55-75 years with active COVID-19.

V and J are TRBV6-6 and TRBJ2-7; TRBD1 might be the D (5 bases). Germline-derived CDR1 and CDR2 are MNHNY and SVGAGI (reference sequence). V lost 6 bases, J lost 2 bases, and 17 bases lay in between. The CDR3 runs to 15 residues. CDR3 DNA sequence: TGTGCCAGCAGAGACAAAGTTTCAGGGCCCTACGAGCAGTACTTC. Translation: CASRDKVSGPYEQYF.

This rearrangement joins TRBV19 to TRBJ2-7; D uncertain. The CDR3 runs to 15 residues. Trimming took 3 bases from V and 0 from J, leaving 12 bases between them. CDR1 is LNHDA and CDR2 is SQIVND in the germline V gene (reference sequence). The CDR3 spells CASSIVEAGSYEQYF. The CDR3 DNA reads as TGTGCCAGTAGTATTGTCGAAGCCGGCTCCTACGAGCAGTACTTC.

CDR3: CASSSRLLIAGGGDTQYF. The CDR3 DNA is TGTGCCAGCAGCTCCCGACTCCTCATAGCGGGAGGGGGAGATACGCAGTATTTT. The rearrangement joins TRBV7-2 to TRBJ2-3, with 11 bases fitting TRBD2. The V and J ends lost 4 bases and 5 bases, in that order; junction bases with no gene match: 14. The CDR3 length is 18 residues. Germline CDR1 and CDR2: SGHTA and FQGNSA.

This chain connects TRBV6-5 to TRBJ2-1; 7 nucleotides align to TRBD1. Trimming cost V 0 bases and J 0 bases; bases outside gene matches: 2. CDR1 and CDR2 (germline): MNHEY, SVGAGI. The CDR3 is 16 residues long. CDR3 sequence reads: CASSYSAGGSYNEQFF. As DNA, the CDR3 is TGTGCCAGCAGTTACTCCGCAGGGGGCTCCTACAATGAGCAGTTCTTC.

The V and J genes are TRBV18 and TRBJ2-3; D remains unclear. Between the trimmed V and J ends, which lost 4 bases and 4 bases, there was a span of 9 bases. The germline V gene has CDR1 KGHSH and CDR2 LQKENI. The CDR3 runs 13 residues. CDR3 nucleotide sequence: TGTGCCAGCTCACGCGGTACGTCAGATACGCAGTATTTT. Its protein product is CASSRGTSDTQYF.